These T cell receptor beta chains were read from a single sample in a study of response to subunit inactivated influenza vaccine. MiXCR, applied by TCRdb to the RT-PCR reads, yields one record per CDR3 protein. The sample yields around 480,000 distinct CDR3 sequences, 16% seen once. The specimen comprised CD4+ T cells sorted from PBMCs, sampled 23 months after vaccination. The origin of the receptors is a man aged 50 to 75 who received an inactivated influenza vaccine. Each CDR3 is given with its conserved first and last residue. The D gene is left open where the match is weak. Clone size, where shown, is once, few, many, or a class for clones that have expanded.

CDR3 DNA: TGCGCCAGCCGTCCTCACAATAACAATGAGCAGTTCTTC
CDR3 protein: CASRPHNNNEQFF
V gene: TRBV5-1
clone size: NA
D gene: NA
J gene: TRBJ2-1

CDR3 DNA: TGCGCCAGCAGCCAAGATATGTCAGGGGGCTATGGCTACACCTTC
CDR3 protein: CASSQDMSGGYGYTF
V gene: TRBV4-3
clone size: NA
D gene: TRBD1
J gene: TRBJ1-2

CDR3 DNA: TGTGCCAGCAGTTACTCGGATGTCACTGAAGCTTTCTTT
CDR3 protein: CASSYSDVTEAFF
V gene: TRBV6-5
clone size: NA
D gene: NA
J gene: TRBJ1-1

CDR3 DNA: TGTGCCACCACCGGACAGGGAGGTAGCCTTAGAGAGACCCAGTACTTC
CDR3 protein: CATTGQGGSLRETQYF
V gene: TRBV5-6
clone size: NA
D gene: TRBD1
J gene: TRBJ2-5

CDR3 DNA: TGCAGTGCTAGAGATCCAACAACTGGGGCCGCTATAGATACGCAGTATTTT
CDR3 protein: CSARDPTTGAAIDTQYF
V gene: TRBV20-1
clone size: few
D gene: NA
J gene: TRBJ2-3

CDR3 DNA: TGCAGTGCTGGTTCTAGGGTAGATACGCAGTATTTT
CDR3 protein: CSAGSRVDTQYF
V gene: TRBV20-1
clone size: few
D gene: NA
J gene: TRBJ2-3

CDR3 DNA: TGCGCCAGCAGCGGCGGAGGACTAGCGGACAATGAGCAGTTCTTC
CDR3 protein: CASSGGGLADNEQFF
V gene: TRBV5-1
clone size: NA
D gene: TRBD2
J gene: TRBJ2-1

CDR3 DNA: TGTGCCAGCAGGCCTACGCTGACAGGGTTTCTGGAGACCCAGTACTTC
CDR3 protein: CASRPTLTGFLETQYF
V gene: TRBV7-2
clone size: few
D gene: TRBD1
J gene: TRBJ2-5

CDR3 DNA: TGTGCCATCAGTGGGGGGGACAGGGGATACGAGCAGTACTTC
CDR3 protein: CAISGGDRGYEQYF
V gene: TRBV10-3
clone size: few
D gene: TRBD1
J gene: TRBJ2-7

CDR3 DNA: TGCAGTGCTAGGCTCCCGGGACAGGGGTACCAAGAGACCCAGTACTTC
CDR3 protein: CSARLPGQGYQETQYF
V gene: TRBV20-1
clone size: NA
D gene: TRBD1
J gene: TRBJ2-5

CDR3 DNA: TGCGCCAGCAGCTGGTCCGGATATCGGGAGACCCAGTACTTC
CDR3 protein: CASSWSGYRETQYF
V gene: TRBV5-1
clone size: few
D gene: NA
J gene: TRBJ2-5

CDR3 DNA: TGTGCCAGCAGATGGCGGGATTCCGGAGATACGCAGTATTTT
CDR3 protein: CASRWRDSGDTQYF
V gene: TRBV7-2
clone size: few
D gene: NA
J gene: TRBJ2-3

CDR3 DNA: TGCGCCAGCAGTGAAGGCGGCCAGGAGACCCAGTACTTC
CDR3 protein: CASSEGGQETQYF
V gene: TRBV10-1
clone size: NA
D gene: NA
J gene: TRBJ2-5

CDR3 DNA: TGCAGTGCTAGAGACGCGCGAAGGCCCCAAGAGACCCAGTACTTC
CDR3 protein: CSARDARRPQETQYF
V gene: TRBV20-1
clone size: NA
D gene: NA
J gene: TRBJ2-5

CDR3 DNA: TGTGCCAGCAGTTCCGGTTTTAGCGGGGGGGCTCAAGAGACCCAGTACTTC
CDR3 protein: CASSSGFSGGAQETQYF
V gene: TRBV12-3/TRBV12-4
clone size: few
D gene: TRBD2
J gene: TRBJ2-5

CDR3 DNA: TGTGCCAGCAGTCTCGCGGCCGGACAGGGGGCGGCGGACATTCAGTACTTC
CDR3 protein: CASSLAAGQGAADIQYF
V gene: TRBV6-1
clone size: NA
D gene: TRBD1
J gene: TRBJ2-4

CDR3 DNA: TGCGCCAGCACCCTGTTGGCAGGGCCGAACACCGGGGAGCTGTTTTTT
CDR3 protein: CASTLLAGPNTGELFF
V gene: TRBV5-1
clone size: many
D gene: NA
J gene: TRBJ2-2

CDR3 DNA: TGTGCCACCAGCAGAGAACCCGCAACTAATGAAAAACTGTTTTTT
CDR3 protein: CATSREPATNEKLFF
V gene: TRBV15
clone size: NA
D gene: NA
J gene: TRBJ1-4

CDR3 DNA: TGTGCCAGCAGCGAGGGGAATGCCTACGAGCAGTACTTC
CDR3 protein: CASSEGNAYEQYF
V gene: TRBV9
clone size: NA
D gene: NA
J gene: TRBJ2-7

CDR3 DNA: TGTGCCAGCAGCCAAAGACAGGGCCCGGGGACCCAGTACTTC
CDR3 protein: CASSQRQGPGTQYF
V gene: TRBV21-1
clone size: NA
D gene: NA
J gene: TRBJ2-5

CDR3 DNA: TGCGCCAGCAGCTTGGAACCCGGTCGATCCGAGCAGTACTTC
CDR3 protein: CASSLEPGRSEQYF
V gene: TRBV5-1
clone size: few
D gene: NA
J gene: TRBJ2-7

CDR3 DNA: TGTGCCAGCAGCTGGGGGCGAACCGGGGAGCTGTTTTTT
CDR3 protein: CASSWGRTGELFF
V gene: TRBV6-1
clone size: NA
D gene: NA
J gene: TRBJ2-2

CDR3 DNA: TGTGCCACCAGTGATTCCGCTAGCGGGAGGACAGATACGCAGTATTTT
CDR3 protein: CATSDSASGRTDTQYF
V gene: TRBV24-1
clone size: many
D gene: TRBD2
J gene: TRBJ2-3

CDR3 DNA: TGTGCCAGCAGCCGGCACAAGGGGATCGGCACAGATACGCAGTATTTT
CDR3 protein: CASSRHKGIGTDTQYF
V gene: TRBV14
clone size: NA
D gene: NA
J gene: TRBJ2-3

CDR3 DNA: TGCGCCAGCAGCACTACAGGGGGCGTTAATAGTGGCTACACCTTC
CDR3 protein: CASSTTGGVNSGYTF
V gene: TRBV5-1
clone size: NA
D gene: TRBD1
J gene: TRBJ1-2

CDR3 DNA: TGTGCCGGCAGCTCCAATGAAAAACTGTTTTTT
CDR3 protein: CAGSSNEKLFF
V gene: TRBV28
clone size: NA
D gene: NA
J gene: TRBJ1-4

CDR3 DNA: TGTGCCAGCAGCCCTAGTCCGGGACAGGGGGAAGTAGGCTACACCTTC
CDR3 protein: CASSPSPGQGEVGYTF
V gene: TRBV7-6
clone size: few
D gene: TRBD1
J gene: TRBJ1-2

CDR3 DNA: TGTGCCAGCTCATTCGGATCGAGGGGAGGAACTGAAGCTTTCTTT
CDR3 protein: CASSFGSRGGTEAFF
V gene: TRBV18
clone size: few
D gene: NA
J gene: TRBJ1-1

CDR3 DNA: TGCGCCAGCAGGGGTGGGGTAGACAGGTTGTTGGATGAGCAGTTCTTC
CDR3 protein: CASRGGVDRLLDEQFF
V gene: TRBV5-1
clone size: NA
D gene: NA
J gene: TRBJ2-1

CDR3 DNA: TGCGCCAGCAGCTTACAGGGTCAGCAAACTAATGAAAAACTGTTTTTT
CDR3 protein: CASSLQGQQTNEKLFF
V gene: TRBV5-1
clone size: NA
D gene: NA
J gene: TRBJ1-4

CDR3 DNA: TGTGCCATCAGTGCCAGGGAGGGATCCACCGGGGAGCTGTTTTTT
CDR3 protein: CAISAREGSTGELFF
V gene: TRBV10-3
clone size: NA
D gene: TRBD2
J gene: TRBJ2-2